A single sample is the source of the 21 T cell receptor beta chains below, sequenced in a study of blood T cells in healthy people across ages. PCR was performed a second time for about 7 to 12 cycles using a sample-barcoded 5' primer and a J-beta primer mix. TCRdb re-derived calls from the 5' RACE reads in MiXCR, one entry per CDR3 protein. Seen here are about 750,000 distinct CDR3 sequences, 53% observed once, and the top ten hold approximately 40%. The sequencing input was blood. The receptors shown here come from a man older than 75 in good health.

This clonotype was picked up a small number of times. This sequence joins TRBV11-2 and TRBJ2-3, with 8 bases fitting TRBD2. Per germline, CDR1 SGHAT and CDR2 FQNNGV. V gave up 2 bases and J gave up 14 bases; unmatched junction bases: 12. This CDR3 is 14 amino acids long. The CDR3 loop reads CASSLPAGARYAYF. The CDR3, as DNA: TGTGCCAGCAGCTTACCAGCGGGAGCCAGATACGCGTATTTT.

This chain joins TRBV11-2 and TRBJ2-1; D is ambiguous. Germline V gene sequence: CDR1 SGHAT, CDR2 FQNNGV. The CDR3 runs 14 residues. Trimming shortened V by 4 bases and J by 4 bases, and 11 bases separated the two germline ends. The CDR3 coding sequence is TGTGCCAGCAGCTCGACCAGAGGTTACAATGAGCAGTTCTTC. It encodes CASSSTRGYNEQFF.

The sample holds a few counts of this clonotype. This chain links TRBV5-1 with TRBJ2-3; the D gene is possibly TRBD2 (5 bases). The V gene's germline CDR1 is SGHRS and CDR2 YFSETQ. V was clipped by 5 bases and J by 5 bases, with 18 bases between them. CDR3 length: 15 residues. The CDR3 is CASRESEGRIDTQYF. CDR3 in DNA: TGCGCCAGCAGAGAGTCCGAGGGCCGGATAGATACGCAGTATTTT.

V is TRBV7-2 and J is TRBJ2-4; D is perhaps TRBD1 (6 bases). The J call may be incorrect, as the DNA end agrees better with TRBJ2-5. This CDR3 spans 13 amino acids. Germline CDR1 reads SGHTA; CDR2 reads FQGNSA. DNA for the CDR3: TGTGCCAGCAGCTTGGGACACCCAGGGACCCAGTACTTC. It encodes CASSLGHPGTQYF.

The DNA for the CDR3 is TGTGCCAGCAGTTCAGACTCTGGGGGGGAGACCCAGTACTTC. Its protein is CASSSDSGGETQYF. The gene calls are TRBV2 and TRBJ2-5; D perhaps matches TRBD2 (6 bases). The V end was cut by 5 bases, the J end by 5 bases, with 15 bases between. The CDR3 extends over 14 amino acids. CDR1 is SNHLY and CDR2 is FYNNEI in the germline V gene.

CDR3 nucleotides: TGCGCCAGCAGCTCCCGAGAGACCATGTCGAACACTGAAGCTTTCTTT. It encodes CASSSRETMSNTEAFF. The chain couples TRBV5-1 to TRBJ1-1; D gene ambiguous. There are 16 residues in the CDR3. Germline assignment: CDR1 SGHRS and CDR2 YFSETQ. V shed 3 bases and J shed 1 base, with 16 bases lying between them.

The chain combines TRBV29-1 with TRBJ2-4, with unresolved D. V was clipped by 7 bases and J by 3 bases, with 13 bases between them. The germline gives CDR1 SQVTM, CDR2 ANQGSEA. There are 13 residues in the CDR3. CDR3 protein: CSATIGVKNIQYF. The CDR3 region has the DNA TGCAGCGCCACCATTGGGGTCAAAAACATTCAGTACTTC.

The chain combines TRBV14 with TRBJ2-7; 9 bases fit TRBD1. The J segment lost 4 bases and the V segment lost 4 bases, leaving 11 bases of the junction unmatched. The CDR3 runs 16 residues. Germline CDR1 reads SGHDN; CDR2 reads FVKESK. The CDR3 loop reads CASSPLTGGKMYEQYF. The CDR3 region has the DNA TGTGCCAGCAGCCCCCTTACAGGGGGCAAGATGTACGAGCAGTACTTC.

The V call is TRBV7-8, the J call TRBJ2-3; 7 bases agree with TRBD2. Losses at the gene ends were 4 bases for V and 14 bases for J; bases not matched to a gene: 24. The CDR3 contains 17 residues. Germline loops: CDR1 SGHVS, CDR2 FQNEAQ. The CDR3 spells CASSSELDSGTGRYAYF. The CDR3 DNA is TGTGCCAGCAGCTCTGAACTAGACAGCGGGACGGGGAGATACGCGTATTTT.

J is TRBJ2-3 and V is TRBV25-1; 14 bases match TRBD2. Looked up from germline, CDR1 is MGHDK and CDR2 is SYGVNS. With 4 bases clipped from V and 3 bases from J, the junction kept 3 bases outside the gene matches. This CDR3 is built from 16 residues. This CDR3 is CASSVGTSGSTDTQYF. DNA for the CDR3: TGTGCCAGCAGTGTCGGGACTAGCGGGAGTACAGATACGCAGTATTTT.

This clonotype is a singleton in its sample. V and J are TRBV20-1 and TRBJ2-5; D is perhaps TRBD1 or TRBD2 (5 bases each). From germline, CDR1 is DFQATT and CDR2 SNEGSKA (reference sequence). This CDR3 is built from 14 residues. V shed 6 bases and J shed 0 bases, with 14 bases lying between them. CDR3 amino acids: CSAPPGANQETQYF. DNA for the CDR3: TGCAGTGCCCCGCCCGGGGCCAACCAAGAGACCCAGTACTTC.

The rearrangement uses TRBV15 and TRBJ2-5, with TRBD1 as a possible D gene (6 bases). V lost 4 bases, J lost 3 bases, and 9 bases lay in between. CDR1 and CDR2 from the germline V gene are LNHNV and YYDKDF (reference sequence). There are 13 residues in the CDR3. The CDR3 sequence is CATSTRTEETQYF. The CDR3 coding sequence is TGTGCCACCAGCACAAGGACAGAAGAGACCCAGTACTTC.

The chain is built from TRBV7-3 and TRBJ2-1, with 8 nucleotides matching TRBD2. The end of the DNA is better explained by TRBJ2-7, so the J call may be wrong. The CDR3 is 17 residues long. Germline V gene data show CDR1 as SGHTA and CDR2 as FQGTGA. The CDR3 region is CASGRGSTTSGDYEQYF. CDR3 nucleotides: TGTGCCAGCGGCCGAGGCAGTACCACTAGCGGAGACTACGAGCAGTACTTC.

This clonotype was counted many times. The rearrangement joins TRBV7-9 to TRBJ2-3, with D perhaps TRBD1 or TRBD2 (5 bases each). Per germline, CDR1 SEHNR and CDR2 FQNEAQ (reference sequence). The CDR3 length is 15 residues. V was trimmed by 3 bases and J by 5 bases, leaving 15 bases between them. The CDR3 DNA reads as TGTGCCAGCAGCTTGGGGCCCACACGGGAAGATACGCAGTATTTT. Translating it yields CASSLGPTREDTQYF.

The rearrangement joins TRBV5-1 to TRBJ2-1; 9 bases are a match to TRBD2. Germline CDR1 is SGHRS and CDR2 is YFSETQ. The CDR3 extends over 19 amino acids. V trimming: 5 bases; J trimming: 10 bases; junction bases outside the gene matches: 25. In DNA, the CDR3 is TGCGCCAGCAGACCCAACGCGCGGCTAGCGGGAATTCACTCCTACGAGCAGTTCTTC. Residues: CASRPNARLAGIHSYEQFF.

This clonotype was observed a few times. The chain couples TRBV7-9 to TRBJ2-3; TRBD1 aligns across 8 bases. The V segment lost 8 bases and the J segment 14 bases; nucleotides outside the gene matches: 24. Germline CDR1 reads SEHNR; CDR2 reads FQNEAQ (reference sequence). The CDR3 runs 16 residues. In DNA, the CDR3 is TGTGCCAGCCGAACGGTTAGGACAGGGTTGCACAGATACGCGTATTTT. Translated, it gives CASRTVRTGLHRYAYF.

The gene calls are TRBV20-1 and TRBJ2-5; tentative D call: TRBD2 (6 bases). This CDR3 is built from 14 residues. Germline V lookup: CDR1 DFQATT, CDR2 SNEGSKA (reference sequence). Trimming took 3 bases from V and 11 from J, leaving 22 bases between them. The CDR3 here is CSASEGRGNNEQYF. The CDR3 bases are TGCAGTGCTAGCGAGGGACGGGGGAACAATGAGCAGTACTTC.

The V gene is TRBV12-3 or TRBV12-4, the J gene TRBJ2-7; a weak D match, TRBD1 (7 bases). This CDR3 is 18 amino acids long. Trimming took off 6 bases at V and 0 bases at J, with 24 bases between the two ends. CDR3 nucleotides: TGTGCCAGCAGCTATAGGGGCAGGGGGGCAAGGAGCTCCTACGAGCAGTACTTC. Translation gives CASSYRGRGARSSYEQYF.

The genes are TRBV28 and TRBJ2-6; D uncertain. Trimming shortened V by 1 base and J by 0 bases, and 10 bases separated the two germline ends. This CDR3 is 17 amino acids long. CDR1 is MDHEN and CDR2 is SYDVKM in the germline V gene. DNA for the CDR3: TGTGCCAGCAGTTTATTCGCCGGGCGCTCTGGGGCCAACGTCCTGACTTTC. This encodes CASSLFAGRSGANVLTF.

V and J are TRBV12-3 or TRBV12-4 and TRBJ1-6, with 7 bases matching TRBD1. This CDR3 has 16 amino acids. J lost 9 bases, V lost 3 bases, and 11 bases had no gene match. CDR3 sequence reads: CASSLGRRGLTSPLHF. Here the CDR3 DNA reads TGTGCCAGCAGTTTGGGGCGGAGGGGGCTTACTTCACCCCTCCACTTT.

The chain joins TRBV7-9 to TRBJ2-7, with 9 bases lining up with TRBD2. Matching the DNA end better, TRBJ2-5 makes the J call doubtful. CDR1 is SEHNR and CDR2 is FQNEAQ in the germline V gene (reference sequence). The CDR3 consists of 14 residues. The CDR3 sequence: CASSLVAGVGTQYF. The CDR3 DNA sequence: TGTGCCAGCAGCTTAGTAGCGGGAGTCGGGACCCAGTACTTC.